This T cell receptor beta chain comes out of a study of shared clonotypes between healthy human individuals. Study results and caveats: Non-shared clonotypes had lower generation probabilities than those shared by all four donors. Represented diversity, genetic and exposure-history alike, was limited by few donors.

Tens of thousands of T cell genomes (roughly 190 ng DNA) went into each sorted-subset replicate. Sequenced by immunoSEQ multiplex PCR; TCRdb stores in-frame clones only, minus some. The data show over 400,000 clones, about 96% seen once. Turning to this clone: Its antigen remains unidentified.

V lost 0 bases to trimming and J lost 8 bases, with 18 bases between them. Germline lookup yields CDR1 SGDLS and CDR2 YYNGEE. The CDR3 is 16 amino acids. The TCR was taken from a woman in her thirties in good health. Source material: naive CD4+ T cells sorted from blood. As to subset: CD45RA+ positively selected. V is TRBV9 and J is TRBJ2-1, with D perhaps TRBD2 (6 bases). CDR3 sequence: CASSVAWGGKGHEQFF. Written as DNA, the CDR3 is TGTGCCAGCAGCGTAGCTTGGGGAGGCAAGGGGCATGAGCAGTTCTTC.